The 14 T cell receptor beta chains below all came from one sample that was sequenced in a study of blood T cells in healthy people across ages. For the second PCR, which ran for roughly 6 to 12 cycles, a sample-barcoded 5' primer and a J-beta primer mix were used. TCRdb fed the 5' RACE reads into MiXCR, producing one record per CDR3 protein. The sample consists of about 400,000 distinct CDR3 sequences, about half of them appearing once. Material: blood. The origin of the receptors is a man in his 60s in good health.

The V gene is TRBV12-3 or TRBV12-4, the J gene TRBJ2-1; 8 bases are shared with TRBD1. The CDR3 length is 13 residues. The junction had 8 bases not matched to a gene; V was cut back by 6 bases and J by 10 bases. In DNA, the CDR3 is TGTGCCAGCAGCCGGACAGGGTGGCACGAGCAGTTCTTC. This translates into CASSRTGWHEQFF.

The chain couples TRBV27 to TRBJ1-2; no firm D call. V dropped 3 bases and J dropped 0 bases, with 8 bases sitting between them. The CDR3 has 14 residues. Looked up from germline, CDR1 is MNHEY and CDR2 is SMNVEV (reference sequence). The CDR3 nucleotides read TGTGCCAGCAGTTTCCTGGGAGCTAACTATGGCTACACCTTC. This gives the protein CASSFLGANYGYTF.

Written as DNA, the CDR3 is TGCAGTGCTGGCCCTTCGGGGACAGGGGCCTACGAGCAGTACTTC. Protein product: CSAGPSGTGAYEQYF. J is TRBJ2-7 and V is TRBV20-1, with 10 bases lining up with TRBD1. The ends lost 5 bases at V and 2 bases at J; junction bases unmatched: 9. The CDR3 spans 15 residues. Germline values: CDR1 DFQATT, CDR2 SNEGSKA (reference sequence).

This clonotype was counted only a few times. The chain joins TRBV27 to TRBJ2-7; 7 nucleotides line up with TRBD2. CDR3 length: 13 amino acids. The ends lost 11 bases at V and 5 bases at J; junction bases unmatched: 12. From germline, CDR1 is MNHEY and CDR2 SMNVEV (reference sequence). The CDR3 is CAVRGSKVDEQYF. The CDR3 DNA reads as TGTGCCGTCCGCGGGAGCAAAGTAGACGAGCAGTACTTC.

The gene calls are TRBV7-2 and TRBJ2-3, with 9 bases fitting TRBD2. The length of the CDR3 is 16 residues. Per germline, CDR1 SGHTA and CDR2 FQGNSA. Trimming took 5 bases from V and 3 from J; bases not matched to a gene: 9. The CDR3 is CASSKGSGLATDTQYF. The CDR3 DNA sequence: TGTGCCAGCAGCAAGGGGTCTGGACTAGCGACAGATACGCAGTATTTT.

This clonotype was observed a single time. The chain uses TRBV6-1 and TRBJ1-5; no firm D call. Trimming took off 1 base at V and 4 bases at J, with 8 bases between the two ends. Germline loops: CDR1 MNHNS, CDR2 SASEGT. This CDR3 spans 14 amino acids. This CDR3 reads CASSEGAENQPQHF. CDR3 nucleotide sequence: TGTGCCAGCAGTGAAGGGGCAGAGAATCAGCCCCAGCATTTT.

The chain employs TRBV20-1 and TRBJ1-2, with TRBD1 matching over 7 bases. Germline CDR1 reads DFQATT; CDR2 reads SNEGSKA (reference sequence). This CDR3 spans 14 amino acids. The V gene end was trimmed by 1 base and the J gene end by 2 bases; junction bases not matched to a gene: 4. The CDR3 region is CSARGPGQNYGYTF. CDR3 coding DNA: TGCAGTGCTAGAGGTCCGGGACAGAACTATGGCTACACCTTC.

The chain links TRBV30 to TRBJ2-6; D is unresolved. There are 11 residues in the CDR3. With 0 bases removed from V and 12 bases from J, the gap between germline ends came to 6 bases. Germline V CDR1 and CDR2: GTSNPN, SVGIG (reference sequence). CDR3 bases: TGTGCCTGGAGTGTACAAAGCGTCCTGACTTTC. Its protein product is CAWSVQSVLTF.

The sample holds one count of this clonotype. The chain has TRBV2 and TRBJ1-2; D not resolved. Germline-derived CDR1 and CDR2 are SNHLY and FYNNEI. The CDR3 contains 13 residues. V dropped 7 bases and J dropped 8 bases, with 17 bases sitting between them. The DNA of the CDR3 is TGTGCCAGCACGTTTGAGCCCTACTGGGGCTACACCTTC. It specifies CASTFEPYWGYTF.

This clonotype was picked up one time. This chain links TRBV7-2 with TRBJ2-5; possibly TRBD1 for D (5 bases). The CDR3 extends over 15 amino acids. Deletions cut 5 bases from V and 11 bases from J, with 24 bases between. Germline V gene data show CDR1 as SGHTA and CDR2 as FQGNSA. CDR3 in amino acids: CASSRQGSRYNEQYF. For the CDR3, the DNA is TGTGCCAGCAGCCGTCAGGGAAGCAGGTACAATGAGCAGTACTTC.

This clonotype was observed a few times. The DNA of the CDR3 is TGCAGTGCCTACCGACTAGCGGACCCCTACAATGAGCAGTTCTTC. It encodes CSAYRLADPYNEQFF. The V call is TRBV20-1, the J call TRBJ2-1, with TRBD2 matching over 9 bases. CDR3 length: 15 residues. The J segment lost 2 bases and the V segment lost 6 bases, leaving 8 bases of the junction unmatched. Germline-derived CDR1 and CDR2 are DFQATT and SNEGSKA (reference sequence).

This clonotype appeared a few times. The chain is built from TRBV20-1 and TRBJ1-2; 7 bases align to TRBD1. The CDR3 extends over 14 amino acids. The J segment lost 0 bases and the V segment lost 2 bases, leaving 3 bases of the junction unmatched. CDR1 is DFQATT, CDR2 SNEGSKA, per germline (reference sequence). As DNA, the CDR3 is TGCAGTGCTAGACGGACAGGCACTAACTATGGCTACACCTTC. Its protein is CSARRTGTNYGYTF.

This clonotype was seen a single time. This may stem from a read error, because a much larger clone lies one nucleotide away. The J gene is TRBJ2-3, the V gene TRBV27; TRBD2 agrees at 12 bases. Trimming removed 6 bases from V and 1 base from J; junction bases left unmatched: 8. Per germline, CDR1 MNHEY and CDR2 SMNVEV (reference sequence). The length of the CDR3 is 17 residues. The chain's CDR3 is CASRGGTSGRGTDTQYF. For the CDR3, the DNA is TGTGCCAGCAGGGGGGGGACTAGCGGGCGTGGCACAGATACGCAGTATTTT.

The chain links TRBV2 to TRBJ2-7, with 7 bases identical to TRBD1. V was clipped by 5 bases and J by 12 bases; unmatched bases: 7. Looked up from germline, CDR1 is SNHLY and CDR2 is FYNNEI. The length of the CDR3 is 11 residues. This CDR3 is CASSLRTGVYF. The DNA for the CDR3 is TGTGCCAGCAGTCTTAGGACAGGAGTGTACTTC.